Listed below are T cell receptor beta chains from one sample, sequenced in a study of sequential checkpoint blockade in melanoma. The data were produced by immunoSEQ multiplex PCR, yet TCRdb's version contains in-frame clones alone and is incomplete. The sample lists about 10,000 clones, around three quarters seen once, with 50% in the top ten. Specimen: CD8+ T cells sorted from blood (inferred from file names), collected from a patient given nivolumab and ipilimumab in sequence. The receptors derive from a human donor with melanoma. Each CDR3 is given without its conserved first and last residue. Each record gives: V gene, D gene, J gene, CDR3 length, CDR3 protein. The D gene is left open where the match is weak.

TRBV19	TRBD1	TRBJ1-2	11	ASNPTGNYGYT
TRBV6-5	.	TRBJ1-2	11	ASSPSDFYGYT
TRBV27	.	TRBJ1-6	10	ASSSTGRPLH
TRBV5-4	TRBD1	TRBJ1-2	12	ASSPTGVDYGYT
TRBV19	TRBD1	TRBJ1-5	13	ASSERGQGNQPQH
TRBV19	TRBD1	TRBJ1-6	14	ASSMGTGVFNSPLH
TRBV7-9	.	TRBJ2-6	13	ASSWPLSGANVLT
TRBV13	TRBD1	TRBJ2-7	15	ASSPQAGQGVTYEQY
TRBV4-1	.	TRBJ1-1	12	ASARREENTEAF
TRBV29-1	TRBD1	TRBJ1-2	12	SVDRQGANYGYT
TRBV27	.	TRBJ1-2	11	ASSFAEGAGYT
TRBV5-8	.	TRBJ2-7	12	ASSQTGRFYEQY